Each of the 20 T cell receptor beta chains below was sequenced from the same sample in a study of cytomegalovirus exposure and HLA in healthy donors. The PCR had 60 Vbeta and 13 Jbeta primers. Profiling relied on immunoSEQ multiplex PCR, and the TCRdb table lists in-frame clones only, not all of them. The repertoire has over 85,000 clones, less than 80% of them found once; the top ten carry roughly 2%. Sequenced sample: PBMCs. The source is a man aged 40-50 years in good health and CMV-seronegative.

J is TRBJ1-1 and V is TRBV27; 11 nucleotides match TRBD1. The CDR3 extends over 16 amino acids. The J segment lost 0 bases and the V segment lost 5 bases, leaving 5 bases of the junction unmatched. CDR1 is MNHEY, CDR2 SMNVEV, per germline (reference sequence). CDR3 protein: CASSQRTGGLNTEAFF. DNA of the CDR3: TGTGCCAGCAGTCAGCGGACAGGGGGCTTGAACACTGAAGCTTTCTTT.

This clone has only one observation. The chain is built from TRBV2 and TRBJ2-3, with 8 bases aligning to TRBD2. Germline V gene sequence: CDR1 SNHLY, CDR2 FYNNEI. Trimming cost V 6 bases and J 5 bases; bases outside gene matches: 13. The CDR3 loop spans 16 amino acids. The CDR3 protein is CASSGGGGGFVDTQYF. As DNA, the CDR3 is TGTGCCAGCAGCGGGGGTGGCGGGGGGTTCGTAGATACGCAGTATTTT.

V usage is TRBV7-2 and J usage is TRBJ1-1, with D unclear. Germline lookup yields CDR1 SGHTA and CDR2 FQGNSA. The CDR3 sequence is 14 residues long. Trimming stripped 2 bases from V and 0 bases from J, with 7 bases between. The CDR3 sequence is CASSLQNMNTEAFF. As DNA, the CDR3 is TGTGCCAGCAGCTTACAGAACATGAACACTGAAGCTTTCTTT.

The rearrangement joins TRBV27 to TRBJ1-1, with D unresolved. V lost 1 base, J lost 6 bases, and 12 bases lay in between. CDR1 and CDR2 from the germline V gene are MNHEY and SMNVEV (reference sequence). CDR3 length: 14 amino acids. Here the CDR3 DNA reads TGTGCCAGCAGTTTATGGAGGGAGCACCCTGAAGCTTTCTTT. Encoded protein: CASSLWREHPEAFF.

V usage is TRBV4-2 and J usage is TRBJ2-1; unclear D gene. This CDR3 comprises 14 residues. The V end lost 1 base, the J end lost 6 bases, and 10 bases lay between the germline ends. The V gene's germline CDR1 is LGHNA and CDR2 YNFKEQ. CDR3 in DNA: TGTGCCAGCAGCCAAGGTCCGGGTAGCAATGAGCAGTTCTTC. This translates into CASSQGPGSNEQFF.

The chain joins TRBV11-3 to TRBJ2-2, with 10 bases fitting TRBD2. The length of the CDR3 is 15 residues. Germline V gives CDR1 SGHNT, CDR2 YENEEA. V trimming: 3 bases; J trimming: 6 bases; junction bases outside the gene matches: 4. Here the CDR3 reads CASSFRLAGAGELFF. CDR3 coding DNA: TGTGCCAGCAGCTTCCGACTAGCGGGCGCCGGGGAGCTGTTTTTT.

This chain joins TRBV29-1 and TRBJ2-1; 11 nucleotides line up with TRBD2. The V gene's germline CDR1 is SQVTM and CDR2 ANQGSEA. The V gene end was trimmed by 7 bases and the J gene end by 7 bases; junction bases not matched to a gene: 6. This CDR3 has 13 amino acids. The CDR3 DNA reads as TGCAGCGCCACTAGCGGGGGCGGGAATGAGCAGTTCTTC. Residues: CSATSGGGNEQFF.

This chain connects TRBV7-9 to TRBJ2-5; a possible D gene is TRBD1 (5 bases). Between the trimmed V and J ends, which lost 2 bases and 4 bases, there was a span of 11 bases. The CDR3 spans 14 residues. Germline assignment: CDR1 SEHNR and CDR2 FQNEAQ (reference sequence). As DNA, the CDR3 is TGTGCCAGCAGCTTACGGCAGGGTGGAGAGACCCAGTACTTC. Its translation is CASSLRQGGETQYF.

The V gene is TRBV27, the J gene TRBJ2-5, with a weak D call TRBD2 (6 bases). This CDR3 comprises 16 residues. V dropped 10 bases and J dropped 4 bases, with 25 bases sitting between them. The germline gives CDR1 MNHEY, CDR2 SMNVEV (reference sequence). In nucleotides, the CDR3 is TGTGCCACCTCTCCGGTGGCTAGCGTGGATTTAGAGACCCAGTACTTC. Residues: CATSPVASVDLETQYF.

On this clone: This sample includes further DNA sequences coding for the same CDR3. CDR3 in DNA: TGCGCCAGCTTAGCGGGGGCGGCAGATACGCAGTATTTT. Residues: CASLAGAADTQYF. This chain connects TRBV10-2 to TRBJ2-3; TRBD2 agrees at 9 bases. The germline V gene has CDR1 WSHSY and CDR2 SAAADI. There are 13 residues in the CDR3. Trimming took 8 bases from V and 4 from J; bases not matched to a gene: 4.

There are a few counts of this clone. V gene TRBV6-5 combines with J gene TRBJ2-7; 10 bases align to TRBD2. Germline-derived CDR1 and CDR2 are MNHEY and SVGAGI. This CDR3 spans 14 amino acids. The V and J ends lost 2 bases and 5 bases, in that order; junction bases with no gene match: 3. The CDR3 DNA is TGTGCCAGCAGTTACACACTAGCGGGGAACGAGCAGTACTTC. Translated: CASSYTLAGNEQYF.

This chain links TRBV2 with TRBJ2-5, with D tentatively TRBD2 (6 bases). The DNA end favors TRBJ2-7, so the J call may be wrong. The length of the CDR3 is 15 residues. Germline CDR1 reads SNHLY; CDR2 reads FYNNEI. Here the CDR3 DNA reads TGTGCCAGCAGTGGGTGGTTCGGGAGTAGGTACGAGCAGTACTTC. Translated, it gives CASSGWFGSRYEQYF.

This chain links TRBV30 with TRBJ1-4; 9 bases line up with TRBD1. The CDR3 runs to 14 residues. V lost 4 bases and J lost 8; bases outside the gene matches: 8. CDR1 is GTSNPN, CDR2 SVGIG, per germline (reference sequence). CDR3 nucleotide sequence: TGTGCCTGGAACCTTCCCGGGACAGGGGAAAAACTGTTTTTT. This codes for CAWNLPGTGEKLFF.

Details on this clone: At one of its ends the junction is not consistent with the germline gene, which may arise from a read error. The chain recombines TRBV7-9 with TRBJ2-7; 7 bases line up with TRBD1. This CDR3 spans 12 amino acids. The germline gives CDR1 SEHNR, CDR2 FQNEAQ (reference sequence). The DNA of the CDR3 is TGTTCCAGCAGCTTGGACAGGTACGAGCAGTACTTC. Translating it yields CSSSLDRYEQYF.

The CDR3 DNA reads TGTGCCAGCAGCGCGGACAGGGGCGTGGGCGAGCAGTACTTC. It translates to CASSADRGVGEQYF. The chain links TRBV7-9 to TRBJ2-7, with 9 bases fitting TRBD1. In germline, CDR1 is SEHNR, CDR2 FQNEAQ (reference sequence). The CDR3 runs 14 residues. J gave up 6 bases and V 5 bases, and 8 bases lay outside the gene matches.

V and J are TRBV7-2 and TRBJ2-2, with TRBD1 matching over 8 bases. The J segment lost 4 bases and the V segment lost 3 bases, leaving 7 bases of the junction unmatched. Germline V lookup: CDR1 SGHTA, CDR2 FQGNSA. The length of the CDR3 is 16 residues. CDR3 DNA: TGTGCCAGCAGCTTGTGGACAGGGAAGGTCACCGGGGAGCTGTTTTTT. This sequence encodes CASSLWTGKVTGELFF. The full variable domain, in which reference TRBV7-2 and TRBJ2-2 provide the parts outside the CDR3, is GAGVSQSPSNKVTEKGKDVELRCDPISGHTALYWYRQSLGQGLEFLIYFQGNSAPDKSGLPSDRFSAERTGGSVSTLTIQRTQQEDSAVYLCASSLWTGKVTGELFFGEGSRLTVL.

This clone has only a few counts. The chain employs TRBV5-1 and TRBJ1-3; a possible D gene is TRBD1 (5 bases). This CDR3 spans 13 amino acids. Germline V gives CDR1 SGHRS, CDR2 YFSETQ. With 1 base removed from V and 4 bases from J, the gap between germline ends came to 6 bases. Written as DNA, the CDR3 is TGCGCCAGCAGCTTGCGGGGGGGAAACACCATATATTTT. Translation: CASSLRGGNTIYF. The variable domain in full, completed from reference TRBV5-1 and TRBJ1-3, reads KAGVTQTPRYLIKTRGQQVTLSCSPISGHRSVSWYQQTPGQGLQFLFEYFSETQRNKGNFPGRFSGRQFSNSRSEMNVSTLELGDSALYLCASSLRGGNTIYFGEGSWLTVV.

This clone was found a few times. V usage is TRBV11-2 and J usage is TRBJ2-7, with 9 bases identical to TRBD2. Germline assignment: CDR1 SGHAT and CDR2 FQNNGV. V lost 6 bases to trimming and J lost 7 bases; unmatched junction nucleotides: 22. CDR3 size: 18 residues. The CDR3 bases are TGTGCCAGCAGTCTTGGTGGACTAGCGCATTTCGGGGATGGGGAGCAGTACTTC. Protein: CASSLGGLAHFGDGEQYF.

The chain combines TRBV10-3 with TRBJ2-3; 7 bases line up with TRBD2. The CDR3 sequence is 17 residues long. Germline V gene lookup returns CDR1 ENHRY and CDR2 SYGVKD. V shed 0 bases and J 1 base; nucleotides not matched to a gene: 7. The CDR3 loop reads CAISESQAGMGTDTQYF. Here the CDR3 DNA reads TGTGCCATCAGTGAGTCGCAAGCGGGAATGGGCACAGATACGCAGTATTTT.

The CDR3 protein is CASSPGTGEFNEQFF. The CDR3, as DNA: TGCGCCAGCAGCCCGGGGACAGGGGAATTCAATGAGCAGTTCTTC. V usage is TRBV5-1 and J usage is TRBJ2-1; TRBD1 aligns across 10 bases. Trimming cost V 4 bases and J 6 bases; bases outside gene matches: 7. The germline CDR1 and CDR2 sequences are SGHRS and YFSETQ. There are 15 residues in the CDR3. Full variable domain (remainder filled in from reference TRBV5-1 and TRBJ2-1): KAGVTQTPRYLIKTRGQQVTLSCSPISGHRSVSWYQQTPGQGLQFLFEYFSETQRNKGNFPGRFSGRQFSNSRSEMNVSTLELGDSALYLCASSPGTGEFNEQFFGPGTRLTVL.